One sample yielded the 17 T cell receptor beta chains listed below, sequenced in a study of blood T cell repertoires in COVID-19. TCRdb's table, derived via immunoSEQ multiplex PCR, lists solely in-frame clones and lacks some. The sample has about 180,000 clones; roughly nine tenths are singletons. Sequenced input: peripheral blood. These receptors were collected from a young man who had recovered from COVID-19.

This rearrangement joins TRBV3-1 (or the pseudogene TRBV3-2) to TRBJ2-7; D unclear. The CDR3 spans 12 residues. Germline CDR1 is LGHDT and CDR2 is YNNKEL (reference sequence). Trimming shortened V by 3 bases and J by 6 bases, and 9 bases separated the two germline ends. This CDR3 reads CASSHNSFEQYF. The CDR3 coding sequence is TGTGCCAGCAGCCACAACAGTTTCGAGCAGTACTTC.

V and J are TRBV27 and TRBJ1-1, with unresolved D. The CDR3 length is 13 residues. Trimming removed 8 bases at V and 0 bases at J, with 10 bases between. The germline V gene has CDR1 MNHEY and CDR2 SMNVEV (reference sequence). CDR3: CASRSRLNTEAFF. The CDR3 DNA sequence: TGTGCCAGCCGTAGCCGGCTGAACACTGAAGCTTTCTTT.

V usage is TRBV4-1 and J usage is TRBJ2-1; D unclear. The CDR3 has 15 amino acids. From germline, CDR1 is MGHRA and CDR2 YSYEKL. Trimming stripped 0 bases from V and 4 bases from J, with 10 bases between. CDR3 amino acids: CASSQDSSAYNEQFF. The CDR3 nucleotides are TGCGCCAGCAGCCAAGATTCCAGCGCATACAATGAGCAGTTCTTC.

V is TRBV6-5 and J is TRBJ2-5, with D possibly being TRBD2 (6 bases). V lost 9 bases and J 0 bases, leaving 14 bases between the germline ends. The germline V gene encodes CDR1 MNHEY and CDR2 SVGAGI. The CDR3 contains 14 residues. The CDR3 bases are TGTGCCAGTCGACGCGGGACTTACCAAGAGACCCAGTACTTC. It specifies CASRRGTYQETQYF.

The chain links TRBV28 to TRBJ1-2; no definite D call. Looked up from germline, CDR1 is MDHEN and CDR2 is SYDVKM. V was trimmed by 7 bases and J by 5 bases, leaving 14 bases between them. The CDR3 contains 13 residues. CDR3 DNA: TGTGCCAGCACCACCGAGGGAATTTATGGCTACACCTTC. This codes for CASTTEGIYGYTF.

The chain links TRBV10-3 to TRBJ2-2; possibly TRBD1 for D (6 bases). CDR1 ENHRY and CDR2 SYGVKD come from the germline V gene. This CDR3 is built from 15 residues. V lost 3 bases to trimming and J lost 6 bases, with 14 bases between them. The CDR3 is CAISDPTEGAGELFF. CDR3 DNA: TGTGCCATCAGTGATCCCACTGAGGGGGCCGGGGAGCTGTTTTTT.

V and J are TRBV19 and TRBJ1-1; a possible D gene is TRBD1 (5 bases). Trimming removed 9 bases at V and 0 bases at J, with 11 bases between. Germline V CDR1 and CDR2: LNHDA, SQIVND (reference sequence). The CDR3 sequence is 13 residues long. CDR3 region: CASRQTLNTEAFF. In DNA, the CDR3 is TGTGCCAGCCGACAGACCCTGAACACTGAAGCTTTCTTT. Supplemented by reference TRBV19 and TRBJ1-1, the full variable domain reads DGGITQSPKYLFRKEGQNVTLSCEQNLNHDAMYWYRQDPGQGLRLIYYSQIVNDFQKGDIAEGYSVSREKKESFPLTVTSAQKNPTAFYLCASRQTLNTEAFFGQGTRLTVV.

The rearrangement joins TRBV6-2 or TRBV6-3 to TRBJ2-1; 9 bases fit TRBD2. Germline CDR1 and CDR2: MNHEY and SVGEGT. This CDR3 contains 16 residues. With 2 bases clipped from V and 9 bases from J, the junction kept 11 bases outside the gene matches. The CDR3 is CASSYARGGRAVEQFF. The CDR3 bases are TGTGCCAGCAGTTACGCTCGGGGCGGGAGGGCCGTTGAGCAGTTCTTC.

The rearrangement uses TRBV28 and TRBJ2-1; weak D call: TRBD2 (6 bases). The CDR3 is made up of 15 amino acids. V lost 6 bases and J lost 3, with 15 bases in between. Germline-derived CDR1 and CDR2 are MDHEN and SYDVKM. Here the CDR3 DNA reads TGTGCCAGCAGACCCCGGGACTCAAACTACAATGAGCAGTTCTTC. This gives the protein CASRPRDSNYNEQFF.

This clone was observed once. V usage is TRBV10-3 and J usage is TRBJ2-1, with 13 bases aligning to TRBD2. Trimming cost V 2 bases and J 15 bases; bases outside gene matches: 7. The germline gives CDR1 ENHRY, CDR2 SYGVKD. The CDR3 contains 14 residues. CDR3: CAISEGLAGEPLFF. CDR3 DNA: TGTGCCATCAGTGAGGGACTAGCGGGAGAACCGCTGTTCTTC.

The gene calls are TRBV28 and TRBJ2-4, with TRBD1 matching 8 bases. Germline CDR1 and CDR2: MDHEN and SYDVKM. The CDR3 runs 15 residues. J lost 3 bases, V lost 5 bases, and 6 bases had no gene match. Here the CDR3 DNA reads TGTGCCAGCAGTCTCAGGGGGCAGGTCAAAAACATTCAGTACTTC. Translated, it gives CASSLRGQVKNIQYF.

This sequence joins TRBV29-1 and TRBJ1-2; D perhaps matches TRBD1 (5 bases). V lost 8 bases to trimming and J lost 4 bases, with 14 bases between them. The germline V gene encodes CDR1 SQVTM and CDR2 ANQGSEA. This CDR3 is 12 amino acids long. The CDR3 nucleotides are TGCAGCTCGACTGACAGCTTCTATGGCTACACCTTC. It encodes CSSTDSFYGYTF.

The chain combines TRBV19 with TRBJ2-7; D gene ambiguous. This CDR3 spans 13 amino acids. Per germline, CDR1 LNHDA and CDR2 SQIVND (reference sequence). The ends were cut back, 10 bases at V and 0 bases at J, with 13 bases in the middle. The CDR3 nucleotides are TGTGCCACTAGAACTCCATCCTCCTACGAGCAGTACTTC. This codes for CATRTPSSYEQYF.

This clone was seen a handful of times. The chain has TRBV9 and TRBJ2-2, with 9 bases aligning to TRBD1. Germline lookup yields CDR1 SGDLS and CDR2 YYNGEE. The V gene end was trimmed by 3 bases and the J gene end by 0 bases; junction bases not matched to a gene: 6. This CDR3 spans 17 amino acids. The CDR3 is CASSADRGGPNTGELFF. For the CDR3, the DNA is TGTGCCAGCAGCGCCGACAGGGGGGGACCGAACACCGGGGAGCTGTTTTTT.

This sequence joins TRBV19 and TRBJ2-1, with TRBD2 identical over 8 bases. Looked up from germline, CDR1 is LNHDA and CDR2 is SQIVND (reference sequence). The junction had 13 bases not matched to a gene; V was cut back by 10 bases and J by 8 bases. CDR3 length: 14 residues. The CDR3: CATGGSGVGHEQFF. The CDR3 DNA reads TGTGCCACCGGGGGTAGCGGGGTAGGGCATGAGCAGTTCTTC.

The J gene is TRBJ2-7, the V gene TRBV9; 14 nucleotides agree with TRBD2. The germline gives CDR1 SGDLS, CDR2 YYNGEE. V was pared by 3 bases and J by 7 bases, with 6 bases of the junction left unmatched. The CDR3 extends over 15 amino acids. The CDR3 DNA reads TGTGCCAGCAGCGGGGGACTAGCGGGAGCGAAAGAGCAGTACTTC. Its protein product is CASSGGLAGAKEQYF.

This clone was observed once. The CDR3 loop reads CASSLDPGQGAEQYF. CDR3 DNA: TGTGCCAGCAGCTTGGACCCCGGACAGGGGGCCGAGCAGTACTTC. The chain recombines TRBV5-4 with TRBJ2-7; 11 nucleotides match TRBD1. CDR3 size: 15 residues. Looked up from germline, CDR1 is SGHNT and CDR2 is YYREEE (reference sequence). J was trimmed by 6 bases and V by 0 bases; bases with no gene match: 5.